These 20 T cell receptor beta chains share one sample of origin, sequenced in a study of early T cells in non-severe SARS-CoV-2 infection. MiXCR, run by TCRdb on the 5' RACE reads, gives a single entry per CDR3 protein. The data show tens of thousands of distinct CDR3 sequences, approximately 6.6% seen once. The source was whole blood, collected at baseline. Receptors originate from an adult who was a healthcare worker with PCR-confirmed SARS-CoV-2 infection or an uninfected control (not recorded which).

This clonotype was picked up one time. This chain links TRBV10-3 with TRBJ2-5, with D perhaps matching TRBD1 or TRBD2 (6 bases each). V was clipped by 6 bases and J by 1 base, with 12 bases between them. This CDR3 spans 14 amino acids. Germline assignment: CDR1 ENHRY and CDR2 SYGVKD. CDR3 in amino acids: CAIRGGTTQETQYF. CDR3 DNA sequence: TGTGCCATCAGAGGGGGGACAACCCAAGAGACCCAGTACTTC.

This clonotype was counted a few times. The J gene is TRBJ1-2, the V gene TRBV28, with TRBD1 matching over 7 bases. Unmatched junction bases numbered 7, after V lost 4 bases and J lost 2 bases. This CDR3 is built from 15 residues. CDR1 and CDR2 (germline): MDHEN, SYDVKM. CDR3 coding DNA: TGTGCCAGCAGTTCGGGACAGACGGGGAACTATGGCTACACCTTC. This sequence encodes CASSSGQTGNYGYTF.

This chain uses TRBV27 with TRBJ2-5; D may be TRBD1 or TRBD2 (5 bases each). Germline values: CDR1 MNHEY, CDR2 SMNVEV (reference sequence). This CDR3 region has 15 residues. Between the trimmed V and J ends, which lost 5 bases and 2 bases, there was a span of 15 bases. CDR3 loop: CASSPEGRLQETQYF. Written as DNA, the CDR3 is TGTGCCAGCAGTCCTGAGGGACGGTTACAAGAGACCCAGTACTTC.

This clonotype was observed at least ten times. The V gene is TRBV10-3, the J gene TRBJ2-3, with TRBD2 matching 10 bases. The trim removed 10 bases at V and 5 bases at J, leaving 0 bases unmatched. CDR3 length: 11 amino acids. Per germline, CDR1 ENHRY and CDR2 SYGVKD. The CDR3 is CATSGRDTQYF. DNA for the CDR3: TGTGCCACTAGCGGGAGAGATACGCAGTATTTT.

This clonotype was detected many times. The chain couples TRBV5-4 to TRBJ2-1, with D tentatively TRBD2 (5 bases). Per germline, CDR1 SGHNT and CDR2 YYREEE (reference sequence). Trimming left V 4 bases short and J 0 bases short, with 11 bases between. The CDR3 totals 15 residues. This chain's CDR3 is CASSLGSSSYNEQFF. For the CDR3, the DNA is TGTGCCAGCAGCCTGGGGAGCAGCTCCTACAATGAGCAGTTCTTC.

This clonotype was counted a few times. This rearrangement joins TRBV7-2 to TRBJ1-1; 7 bases map to TRBD1. J was trimmed by 2 bases and V by 5 bases; bases with no gene match: 5. The CDR3 covers 14 residues. Germline V CDR1 and CDR2: SGHTA, FQGNSA. In DNA, the CDR3 is TGTGCCAGCAGCGGCGGGACAGCTAACACTGAAGCTTTCTTT. This gives the protein CASSGGTANTEAFF. The variable domain in full, completed from reference TRBV7-2 and TRBJ1-1, reads GAGVSQSPSNKVTEKGKDVELRCDPISGHTALYWYRQSLGQGLEFLIYFQGNSAPDKSGLPSDRFSAERTGGSVSTLTIQRTQQEDSAVYLCASSGGTANTEAFFGQGTRLTVV.

This clonotype was seen at least ten times. J is TRBJ1-5 and V is TRBV28; the D gene is possibly TRBD1 (6 bases). CDR1 and CDR2 (germline): MDHEN, SYDVKM. Trimming took 6 bases from V and 0 from J, leaving 12 bases between them. The CDR3 is made up of 15 amino acids. CDR3 DNA sequence: TGTGCCAGCAGCTCCGACAGGTATAGCAATCAGCCCCAGCATTTT. This gives the protein CASSSDRYSNQPQHF. The variable domain in full, with the rest retrieved from reference TRBV28 and TRBJ1-5, is DVKVTQSSRYLVKRTGEKVFLECVQDMDHENMFWYRQDPGLGLRLIYFSYDVKMKEKGDIPEGYSVSREKKERFSLILESASTNQTSMYLCASSSDRYSNQPQHFGDGTRLSIL.

There are many counts of this clonotype. V usage is TRBV30 and J usage is TRBJ1-1; D ambiguous. Germline V gives CDR1 GTSNPN, CDR2 SVGIG (reference sequence). Trimming pared 4 bases from V and 0 bases from J, leaving 9 bases between. The CDR3 extends over 13 amino acids. The CDR3: CAWNVLLNTEAFF. CDR3 nucleotide sequence: TGTGCCTGGAACGTACTTTTGAACACTGAAGCTTTCTTT.

V gene TRBV21-1 combines with J gene TRBJ1-5. TRBV21-1 is assigned pseudogene status. The CDR3 contains 13 residues. This chain's CDR3 is CASSKFASEPQHF. As DNA, the CDR3 is TGTGCCAGCAGCAAATTCGCATCAGAGCCCCAGCATTTT.

The chain recombines TRBV20-1 with TRBJ2-7; D is unresolved. The CDR3 runs to 13 residues. In germline, CDR1 is DFQATT, CDR2 SNEGSKA (reference sequence). Trimming pared 2 bases from V and 0 bases from J, leaving 8 bases between. CDR3 in amino acids: CSARTRSSYEQYF. The CDR3 DNA is TGCAGTGCTAGAACCCGCAGCTCCTACGAGCAGTACTTC.

This clonotype was seen more than once but under ten times. The rearrangement links TRBV7-2 to TRBJ2-7, with a possible D match to TRBD1 (6 bases). V was cut by 3 bases and J by 3 bases, with 9 bases left in between. Germline V CDR1 and CDR2: SGHTA, FQGNSA. The CDR3 totals 13 residues. CDR3 sequence reads: CASSFRDIYEQYF. The CDR3 DNA sequence: TGTGCCAGCAGCTTTCGGGACATCTACGAGCAGTACTTC.

The table lists this clonotype with many counts. The chain employs TRBV14 and TRBJ1-3; no clear D gene. Germline loops: CDR1 SGHDN, CDR2 FVKESK. V lost 1 base and J 0 bases, leaving 13 bases between the germline ends. CDR3 length: 17 residues. This CDR3 is CASSQVKGRTSGNTIYF. DNA of the CDR3: TGTGCCAGCAGCCAAGTAAAAGGACGGACCTCTGGAAACACCATATATTTT.

This clonotype was recorded many times. The chain is built from TRBV30 and TRBJ2-1; TRBD2 matches 8 bases. Trimming at V came to 3 bases and at J to 2 bases, leaving 6 bases not matched to a gene. The CDR3 totals 15 residues. Germline V gives CDR1 GTSNPN, CDR2 SVGIG (reference sequence). The CDR3 spells CAWRHSGTTYNEQFF. The CDR3 DNA sequence: TGTGCCTGGAGGCATAGCGGGACAACCTACAATGAGCAGTTCTTC.

The chain joins TRBV7-8 to TRBJ1-1; 10 bases are a match to TRBD1. Germline trimming cut 4 bases from V and 0 bases from J; bases unmatched to any gene: 5. The CDR3 has 16 residues. CDR1 is SGHVS, CDR2 FQNEAQ, per germline. The CDR3 region has the DNA TGTGCCAGCAGCTGGGTGACAGGGGGCCTGAACACTGAAGCTTTCTTT. Encoded protein: CASSWVTGGLNTEAFF.

There are a few counts of this clonotype. The V gene is TRBV7-9, the J gene TRBJ1-5; TRBD1 might be the D (5 bases). Germline V gene sequence: CDR1 SEHNR, CDR2 FQNEAQ (reference sequence). V shed 11 bases and J shed 6 bases, with 14 bases lying between them. The CDR3 covers 12 residues. CDR3 DNA: TGTGCCTCATCGCAGGGCGGTCAGCCCCAGCATTTT. Translation: CASSQGGQPQHF.

The table lists this clonotype with a few counts. This chain uses TRBV5-1 with TRBJ2-3; no definite D call. The V gene lost 0 bases and the J gene lost 6 bases, with 11 bases spanning the gap. Germline CDR1 reads SGHRS; CDR2 reads YFSETQ. The CDR3 is 14 amino acids. CDR3: CASSLGGVMDTQYF. CDR3 DNA: TGCGCCAGCAGCTTGGGAGGAGTGATGGATACGCAGTATTTT.

This clonotype has more than one count but fewer than ten. The chain combines TRBV20-1 with TRBJ2-7; D is perhaps TRBD2 (5 bases). Trimming removed 6 bases at V and 0 bases at J, with 15 bases between. The CDR3 loop spans 14 amino acids. CDR1 and CDR2 (germline): DFQATT, SNEGSKA (reference sequence). CDR3 bases: TGCAGTGCGCCTCTAGCTTCGAGCTCCTACGAGCAGTACTTC. This gives the protein CSAPLASSSYEQYF.

In this sample, this clonotype turned up many times. This rearrangement joins TRBV11-2 to TRBJ1-1; 7 bases align to TRBD1. The CDR3 covers 15 residues. Trimming at V came to 2 bases and at J to 6 bases, leaving 9 bases not matched to a gene. The germline V gene has CDR1 SGHAT and CDR2 FQNNGV. CDR3 in amino acids: CASSLSTGVDSEAFF. In nucleotides, the CDR3 is TGTGCCAGCAGCTTAAGTACAGGGGTGGACTCTGAAGCTTTCTTT.

The chain carries TRBV7-3 and TRBJ2-1; 7 nucleotides line up with TRBD2. This CDR3 comprises 15 residues. The V gene's germline CDR1 is SGHTA and CDR2 FQGTGA. Germline trimming cut 5 bases from V and 3 bases from J; bases unmatched to any gene: 7. The CDR3 reads CASSNGLVGYNEQFF. The CDR3 bases are TGTGCCAGCAGCAACGGACTAGTGGGCTACAATGAGCAGTTCTTC.

This clonotype came up many times. The J gene is TRBJ2-1, the V gene TRBV7-3, with 13 positions matching TRBD2. Germline trimming cut 5 bases from V and 1 base from J; bases unmatched to any gene: 11. Germline loops: CDR1 SGHTA, CDR2 FQGTGA. The CDR3 consists of 19 residues. CDR3 sequence: CASSITSGRAVWSYNEQFF. The CDR3 DNA sequence: TGTGCCAGCAGCATCACTAGCGGGAGGGCCGTGTGGTCCTACAATGAGCAGTTCTTC.